This T cell receptor beta chain was sequenced in a study of CD8 T cells in ankylosing spondylitis. Study-wide points: Seemingly characteristic of ankylosing spondylitis blood was a TCR beta motif consisting of several highly homologous variants.

This CDR3 spans 15 amino acids. Trimming shortened V by 3 bases and J by 6 bases, and 18 bases separated the two germline ends. Germline V lookup: CDR1 KGHSH, CDR2 LQKENI. To note about this clonotype: The antigen is undetermined.

TCRdb fed the 5' RACE reads into MiXCR, producing one record per CDR3 protein. The sample has some 840,000 distinct CDR3 sequences, 12% seen once. The chain employs TRBV18 and TRBJ2-7; no definite D call. Sequenced input: blood, either unsorted or a sorted T cell fraction (not recorded which). The clonotype was recovered from a male donor with ankylosing spondylitis. The CDR3: CASSPFSRLPGEQYF. The CDR3 DNA is TGTGCCAGCTCACCCTTCTCGCGCCTTCCAGGCGAGCAGTACTTC.